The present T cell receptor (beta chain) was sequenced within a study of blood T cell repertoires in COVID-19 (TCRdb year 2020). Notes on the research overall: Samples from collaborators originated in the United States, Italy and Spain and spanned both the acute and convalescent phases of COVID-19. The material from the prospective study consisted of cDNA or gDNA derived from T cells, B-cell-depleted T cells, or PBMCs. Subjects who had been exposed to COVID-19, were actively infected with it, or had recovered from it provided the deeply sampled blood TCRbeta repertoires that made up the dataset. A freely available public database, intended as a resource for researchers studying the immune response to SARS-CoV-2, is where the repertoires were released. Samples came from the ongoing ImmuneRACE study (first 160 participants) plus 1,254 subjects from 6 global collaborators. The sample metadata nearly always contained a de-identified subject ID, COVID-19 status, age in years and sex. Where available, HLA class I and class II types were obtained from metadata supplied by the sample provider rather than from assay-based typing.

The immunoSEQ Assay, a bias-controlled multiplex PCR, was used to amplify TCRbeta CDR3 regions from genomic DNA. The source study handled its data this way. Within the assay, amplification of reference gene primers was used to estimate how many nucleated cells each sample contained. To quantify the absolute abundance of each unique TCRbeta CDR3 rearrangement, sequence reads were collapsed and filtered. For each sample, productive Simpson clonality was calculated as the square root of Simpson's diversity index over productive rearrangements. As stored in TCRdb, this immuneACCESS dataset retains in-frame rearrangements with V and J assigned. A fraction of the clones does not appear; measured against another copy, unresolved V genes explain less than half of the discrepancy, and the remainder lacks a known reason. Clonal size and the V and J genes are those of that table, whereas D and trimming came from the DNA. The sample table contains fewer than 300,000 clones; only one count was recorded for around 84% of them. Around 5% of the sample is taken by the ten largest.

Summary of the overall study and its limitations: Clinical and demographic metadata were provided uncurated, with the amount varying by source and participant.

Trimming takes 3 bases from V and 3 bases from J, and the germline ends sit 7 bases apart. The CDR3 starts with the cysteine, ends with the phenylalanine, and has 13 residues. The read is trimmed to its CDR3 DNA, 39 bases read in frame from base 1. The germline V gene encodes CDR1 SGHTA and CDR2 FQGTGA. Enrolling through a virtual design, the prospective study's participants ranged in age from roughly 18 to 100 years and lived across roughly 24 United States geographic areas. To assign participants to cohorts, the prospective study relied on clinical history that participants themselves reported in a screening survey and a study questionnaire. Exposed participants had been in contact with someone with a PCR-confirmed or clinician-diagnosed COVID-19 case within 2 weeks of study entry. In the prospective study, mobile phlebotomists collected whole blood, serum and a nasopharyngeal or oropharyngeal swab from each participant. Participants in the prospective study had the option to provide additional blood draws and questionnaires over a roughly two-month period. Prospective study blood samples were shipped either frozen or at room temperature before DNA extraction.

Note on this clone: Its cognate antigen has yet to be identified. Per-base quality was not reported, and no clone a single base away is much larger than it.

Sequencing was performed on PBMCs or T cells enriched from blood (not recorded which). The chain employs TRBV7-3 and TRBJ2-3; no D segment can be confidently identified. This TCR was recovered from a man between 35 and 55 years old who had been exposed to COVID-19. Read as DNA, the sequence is TGTGCCAGCAGCTTTCGCGGAACAGATACGCAGTATTTT. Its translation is CASSFRGTDTQYF.